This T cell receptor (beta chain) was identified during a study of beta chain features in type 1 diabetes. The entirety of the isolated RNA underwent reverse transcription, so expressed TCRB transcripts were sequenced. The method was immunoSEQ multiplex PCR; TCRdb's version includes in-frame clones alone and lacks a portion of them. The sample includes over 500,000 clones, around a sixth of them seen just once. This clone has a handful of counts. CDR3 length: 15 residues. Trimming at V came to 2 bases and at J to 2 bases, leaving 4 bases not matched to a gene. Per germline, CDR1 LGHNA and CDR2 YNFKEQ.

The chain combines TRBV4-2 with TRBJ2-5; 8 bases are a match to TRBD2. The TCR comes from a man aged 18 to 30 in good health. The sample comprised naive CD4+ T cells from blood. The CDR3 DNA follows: TGTGCCAGCAGCCAAAGCGGGAGAGTGCAAGAGACCCAGTACTTC. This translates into CASSQSGRVQETQYF.